Shown below are 22 T cell receptor beta chains from a single sample sequenced in a study of cytomegalovirus exposure and HLA in healthy donors. PCR was performed using 60 Vbeta and 13 Jbeta primers. Produced via immunoSEQ multiplex PCR; TCRdb's table is partial and in-frame only. The sample yields 65,000 to 95,000 clones, roughly 85% seen once. Sequenced input: PBMCs. These TCRs come from a man aged 25-45 years in good health and CMV-seronegative.

A few counts support this clone. This chain joins TRBV18 and TRBJ1-5; no definite D call. The germline gives CDR1 KGHSH, CDR2 LQKENI. Trimming removed 3 bases from V and 4 bases from J, with 19 bases in between. The CDR3 has 17 residues. DNA of the CDR3: TGTGCCAGCTCACCGATTGCGGCACTCTCTTTGAATCAGCCCCAGCATTTT. It encodes CASSPIAALSLNQPQHF.

The CDR3 sequence: CASSPDGGYGSPLHF. The CDR3 region has the DNA TGCGCCAGCAGCCCGGACGGGGGGTATGGGTCACCCCTCCACTTT. V and J are TRBV5-1 and TRBJ1-6, with D perhaps matching TRBD1 (5 bases). Germline V gene sequence: CDR1 SGHRS, CDR2 YFSETQ. This CDR3 has 15 residues. V dropped 4 bases and J dropped 10 bases, with 18 bases sitting between them.

This chain connects TRBV7-2 to TRBJ1-2; D may be TRBD1 (6 bases). This CDR3 has 15 residues. The ends were cut back, 1 base at V and 3 bases at J, with 12 bases in the middle. Per germline, CDR1 SGHTA and CDR2 FQGNSA. CDR3 bases: TGTGCCAGCAGCTTAGGTTTACAGGGTGACTATGGCTACACCTTC. Amino acids: CASSLGLQGDYGYTF.

In its sample, this clone was seen a few times. This chain uses TRBV2 with TRBJ1-1, with D possibly being TRBD1 (5 bases). This CDR3 spans 14 amino acids. CDR1 and CDR2 from the germline V gene are SNHLY and FYNNEI. The ends were cut back, 4 bases at V and 2 bases at J, with 11 bases in the middle. The CDR3 sequence is CASSGLGVNTEAFF. The CDR3 region has the DNA TGTGCCAGCAGTGGCCTAGGGGTTAACACTGAAGCTTTCTTT.

J is TRBJ1-6 and V is TRBV27; 10 bases match TRBD1. V was pared by 8 bases and J by 4 bases, with 8 bases of the junction left unmatched. Germline V gene lookup returns CDR1 MNHEY and CDR2 SMNVEV (reference sequence). This CDR3 is built from 16 residues. CDR3 DNA: TGTGCCAGCGCCGGGACAGGGGCCTTTTATAATTCACCCCTCCACTTT. Amino acids: CASAGTGAFYNSPLHF.

V is TRBV7-9 and J is TRBJ2-3; 7 bases agree with TRBD2. CDR1 and CDR2 from the germline V gene are SEHNR and FQNEAQ (reference sequence). This CDR3 is built from 16 residues. J was trimmed by 11 bases and V by 2 bases; bases with no gene match: 16. In DNA form, the CDR3 reads TGTGCCAGCAGCTTACCCTCCTCGGGCGGGGGTTCATGGCAGTATTTT. Its protein product is CASSLPSSGGGSWQYF.

This clone was recorded only once. The chain employs TRBV28 and TRBJ1-2; TRBD1 might be the D (6 bases). Trimming removed 6 bases at V and 5 bases at J, with 16 bases between. Germline CDR1 reads MDHEN; CDR2 reads SYDVKM. CDR3 length: 14 amino acids. CDR3 in amino acids: CASRSSGTKYGYTF. The DNA of the CDR3 is TGTGCCAGCAGGTCCTCCGGGACAAAGTATGGCTACACCTTC.

This clone was seen a handful of times. The chain employs TRBV4-3 and TRBJ2-7; a possible D gene is TRBD1 (6 bases). Trimming shortened V by 2 bases and J by 0 bases, and 17 bases separated the two germline ends. Germline CDR1 reads LGHNA; CDR2 reads YSLEER. The CDR3 sequence is 17 residues long. CDR3 DNA sequence: TGCGCCAGCAGCCAACTATCCGCAGGGGCCCGCTCCTACGAGCAGTACTTC. Encoded protein: CASSQLSAGARSYEQYF.

The CDR3 sequence is CASSWGGANSPLHF. For the CDR3, the DNA is TGCGCCAGCAGCTGGGGGGGAGCTAATTCACCCCTCCACTTT. The V gene is TRBV4-1, the J gene TRBJ1-6; a weak D match, TRBD1 (5 bases). CDR1 is MGHRA and CDR2 is YSYEKL in the germline V gene. Trimming took off 5 bases at V and 6 bases at J, with 11 bases between the two ends. This CDR3 has 14 residues.

The CDR3: CASSSRLGGTYEQYF. Written as DNA, the CDR3 is TGTGCCAGCAGTTCGCGACTAGGTGGTACCTACGAGCAGTACTTC. This chain connects TRBV6-5 to TRBJ2-5; possibly TRBD2 for D (6 bases). The tail of the sequence fits TRBJ2-7 better, so the J call may be wrong. The germline gives CDR1 MNHEY, CDR2 SVGAGI. The CDR3 contains 15 residues.

The CDR3 coding sequence is TGTGCCAGTAGTATGGGAGCGCCAAACACCGGGGAGCTGTTTTTT. Translating it yields CASSMGAPNTGELFF. This rearrangement joins TRBV19 to TRBJ2-2; tentatively, D is TRBD2 (5 bases). The V gene's germline CDR1 is LNHDA and CDR2 SQIVND (reference sequence). This CDR3 comprises 15 residues. Trimming took 3 bases from V and 2 from J, leaving 10 bases between them.

The J gene is TRBJ1-2, the V gene TRBV5-6; 7 bases agree with TRBD1. The CDR3 is made up of 14 amino acids. Germline assignment: CDR1 SGHDT and CDR2 YYEEEE. The junction had 6 bases not matched to a gene; V was cut back by 0 bases and J by 7 bases. In DNA, the CDR3 is TGTGCCAGCAGCTTGGGACAGGGACTTCCTGGCTACACCTTC. It is translated as CASSLGQGLPGYTF.

V is TRBV6-5 and J is TRBJ2-7; possibly TRBD1 for D (6 bases). CDR3 length: 11 residues. Looked up from germline, CDR1 is MNHEY and CDR2 is SVGAGI. The V end was cut by 4 bases, the J end by 6 bases, with 7 bases between. The CDR3 region is CASSSRGEQYF. CDR3 bases: TGTGCCAGCAGTTCCAGGGGCGAGCAGTACTTC.

This clone was observed once. This chain uses TRBV23-1 with TRBJ1-3; D uncertain. TRBV23-1 is classed as an ORF, of uncertain function. The V end was cut by 4 bases, the J end by 3 bases, with 16 bases between. The CDR3 runs to 16 residues. CDR3: CASSPGNGRIGNTIYF. The CDR3 nucleotides read TGCGCCAGCAGTCCCGGGAACGGCCGAATTGGAAACACCATATATTTT.

The chain couples TRBV7-2 to TRBJ1-2; D unresolved. V was shortened by 5 bases and J by 2 bases, with 12 bases between the two germline ends. Germline V gene sequence: CDR1 SGHTA, CDR2 FQGNSA. This CDR3 region has 14 residues. The CDR3 DNA reads as TGTGCCAGCAGCCTCGAGTCTCAAAACTATGGCTACACCTTC. As protein: CASSLESQNYGYTF.

The chain links TRBV18 to TRBJ2-2; a possible D gene is TRBD2 (7 bases). The CDR3 length is 15 residues. CDR1 KGHSH and CDR2 LQKENI come from the germline V gene. Trimming took 2 bases from V and 7 from J, leaving 14 bases between them. In nucleotides, the CDR3 is TGTGCCAGCTCACCAGGAACGGGGGGCATCGGGGAGCTGTTTTTT. Translated, it gives CASSPGTGGIGELFF.

The rearrangement links TRBV9 to TRBJ1-2; 7 bases agree with TRBD1. The germline V gene has CDR1 SGDLS and CDR2 YYNGEE. J lost 4 bases, V lost 0 bases, and 6 bases had no gene match. The CDR3 consists of 15 residues. The CDR3 DNA reads as TGTGCCAGCAGCGTAGCTTATGGGACAGCCTATGGCTACACCTTC. As protein: CASSVAYGTAYGYTF.

The gene calls are TRBV11-2 and TRBJ1-5; D remains unclear. This CDR3 region has 13 residues. V gave up 0 bases and J gave up 6 bases, with 6 bases separating them. Germline V gives CDR1 SGHAT, CDR2 FQNNGV. In nucleotides, the CDR3 is TGTGCCAGCAGCTTAGATTTGAGTCAGCCCCAGCATTTT. As protein: CASSLDLSQPQHF.

To note about this clone: Germline is not matched at one junction end, which may reflect a read error. The chain joins TRBV7-9 to TRBJ2-1; the D gene is possibly TRBD1 (5 bases). The V gene's germline CDR1 is SEHNR and CDR2 FQNEAQ (reference sequence). The CDR3 contains 12 residues. CDR3 nucleotide sequence: TGTTCCAGCAGCTCGACAGTCAATGAGCAGTTCTTC. This sequence encodes CSSSSTVNEQFF.

V usage is TRBV14 and J usage is TRBJ2-2; D perhaps matches TRBD2 (5 bases). The V end was cut by 4 bases, the J end by 7 bases, with 16 bases between. The germline V gene has CDR1 SGHDN and CDR2 FVKESK. The CDR3 extends over 15 amino acids. The CDR3 DNA sequence: TGTGCCAGCAGCCCCCTGGCGGGCAGGATCGGGGAGCTGTTTTTT. It translates to CASSPLAGRIGELFF.

The chain carries TRBV6-1 and TRBJ1-5, with a weak D call TRBD1 (6 bases). Trimming cost V 6 bases and J 5 bases, with 17 bases left between them. This CDR3 has 15 amino acids. Looked up from germline, CDR1 is MNHNS and CDR2 is SASEGT. The CDR3: CASSLNRVGYQPQHF. The CDR3 coding sequence is TGTGCCAGCAGCCTCAACAGGGTCGGGTATCAGCCCCAGCATTTT.

The chain recombines TRBV30 with TRBJ2-5; 8 bases match TRBD2. The CDR3 is 13 residues long. The germline CDR1 and CDR2 sequences are GTSNPN and SVGIG (reference sequence). Trimming at V came to 1 base and at J to 4 bases, leaving 2 bases not matched to a gene. CDR3 in DNA: TGTGCCTGGAGTGGGACTAGCCTAGAGACCCAGTACTTC. Its protein is CAWSGTSLETQYF.